This T cell receptor beta chain is from a study of T cells after yellow fever vaccination. The study's findings and limits: Detected again after the booster were most primary-vaccination clones, at nearly 97% CD4 and about 89% CD8.

Production of TCR cDNA was by 5'RACE template switching, which also added a universal primer site and UMIs. One entry per CDR3 protein results from TCRdb running MiXCR on the 5' RACE reads. The table includes 25,000 to 35,000 distinct CDR3 sequences, 5% detected once. This clonotype was recorded at least ten times. Its cognate antigen is unknown. Trimming shortened V by 2 bases and J by 5 bases, and 7 bases separated the two germline ends. CDR1 is SQVTM, CDR2 ANQGSEA, per germline. CDR3 size: 12 residues. V is TRBV29-1 and J is TRBJ2-1; D not certain. The sequence came from a man in his thirties or forties who received the YFV17D yellow fever vaccine. Sequencing was performed on CD8+ T cells sorted from PBMCs, taken 10 days after the yellow fever booster vaccination. The CDR3, as DNA: TGCAGCGTTGAACTGGGGAACAATGAGCAGTTCTTC. Translation: CSVELGNNEQFF.